This T cell receptor beta chain was sequenced for a study of Tregs in tolerant kidney transplant recipients. General study points: Tolerant patients' donor-specific Tregs expanded beyond overall Tregs, suggesting antigen-driven growth.

Trimming removed 6 bases from V and 4 bases from J, with 28 bases in between. The CDR3 covers 18 residues. CDR1 SGHTA and CDR2 FQGNSA come from the germline V gene. Mixed chimerism was transient after nonmyeloablative marrow transplants from related graft donors. With respect to this clone: No antigen is known for it.

The data were produced by immunoSEQ multiplex PCR, yet TCRdb's version contains in-frame clones alone and is incomplete. The data contain roughly 64,000 clones, more than 75% of them seen just once; the ten biggest clones take up around 4%. The chain carries TRBV7-2 and TRBJ2-7; D is perhaps TRBD1 (5 bases). The TCR originated in a human patient who received a combined kidney and bone marrow transplant. Some T cells may be supplied by the graft donor. The sequences come from CD4+ T cells from blood (PBMCs), collected 6 months after the transplant. In DNA form, the CDR3 reads TGTGCCAGCAGACCACCATTAAAAAGCCGACAGAGTCTGTACGAGCAGTACTTC. This gives the protein CASRPPLKSRQSLYEQYF.